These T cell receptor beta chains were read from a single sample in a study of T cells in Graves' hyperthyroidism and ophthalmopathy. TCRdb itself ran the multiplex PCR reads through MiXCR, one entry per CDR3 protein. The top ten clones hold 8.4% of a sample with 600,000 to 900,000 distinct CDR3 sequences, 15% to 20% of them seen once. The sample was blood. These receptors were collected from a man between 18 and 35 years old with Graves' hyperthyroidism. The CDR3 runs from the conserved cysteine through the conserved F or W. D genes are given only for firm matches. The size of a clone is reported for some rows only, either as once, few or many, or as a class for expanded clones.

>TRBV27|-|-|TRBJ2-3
TGTGCCAGCAGTTTATGGCGAACAGATACGCAGTATTTT
CASSLWRTDTQYF
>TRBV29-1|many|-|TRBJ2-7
TGCAGCGTTGTACCAGGTGAAACCTACGAGCAGTACTTC
CSVVPGETYEQYF
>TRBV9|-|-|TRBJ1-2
TGTGCCAGCAGCTCAAATCTGCGGGGACAAGTCGGAGGCTACACCTTC
CASSSNLRGQVGGYTF
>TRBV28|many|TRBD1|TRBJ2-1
TGTGCCAGCAGCTGCCGGGACAGGGGGCTCGCTCCGTGCTCCTACAATGAGCAGTTCTTC
CASSCRDRGLAPCSYNEQFF
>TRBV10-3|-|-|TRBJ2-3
TGTGCCTCAGAGGGAAACAGCAAAGATACGCAGTATTTT
CASEGNSKDTQYF
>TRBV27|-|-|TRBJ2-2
TGTGCCAGCAGTGATCTGGGGGCCGGGGACACCGGGGAGCTGTTTTTT
CASSDLGAGDTGELFF
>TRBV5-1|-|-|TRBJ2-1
TGCGCCAGCAGCTCGTTTCAGTTGCAGGGGCAGTTCTTC
CASSSFQLQGQFF
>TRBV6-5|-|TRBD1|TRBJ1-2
TGTGCCAGCAGTTACTCGGCACAGGGGGTCGTCTATGGCTACACCTTC
CASSYSAQGVVYGYTF
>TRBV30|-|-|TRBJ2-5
TGTGCCTGGGGCATAGGGGGTCAAGAGACCCAGTACTTC
CAWGIGGQETQYF
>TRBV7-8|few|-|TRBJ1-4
TGTGCCAGCAGCTTAGCAAAGACAGGCTTTGCAACTAATGAAAAACTGTTTTTT
CASSLAKTGFATNEKLFF
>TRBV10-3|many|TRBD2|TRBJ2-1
TGTGCCATCTCAGATAGGCTAGCGGGCAATGAGCAGTTCTTC
CAISDRLAGNEQFF
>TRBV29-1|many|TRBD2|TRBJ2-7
TGCAGCGTTCGAGAAGGGACTAACTACTACGAGCAGTACTTC
CSVREGTNYYEQYF
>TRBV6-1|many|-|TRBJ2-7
TGTGCCAGCAGTGAAGCGGGGGGCGAGCAGTACTTC
CASSEAGGEQYF
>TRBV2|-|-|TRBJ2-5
TGTGCCAGCTCACAAGCGGCTGACCGAAAGTACTTC
CASSQAADRKYF
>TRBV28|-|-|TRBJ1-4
TGTGCCAGCAGTTTAGGCGGGGGGCGATATGAAAAACTGTTTTTT
CASSLGGGRYEKLFF
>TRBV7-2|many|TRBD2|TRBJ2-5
TGTGCCAGCAGCTCCTTAGCGGGGAGTCAAGAGACCCAGTACTTC
CASSSLAGSQETQYF
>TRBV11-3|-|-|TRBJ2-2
TGTGCCAGCAGCTTGTCGTCAGGGGTGGAAGCCGGGGAGCTGTTTTTT
CASSLSSGVEAGELFF
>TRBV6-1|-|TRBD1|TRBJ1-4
TGTGCCAGCAGTGGGGGACAGGGGGCTGGTAATGAAAAACTGTTTTTT
CASSGGQGAGNEKLFF
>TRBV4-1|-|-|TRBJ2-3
TGCGCCAGCAGCCAAGACGCGGGGACCAGATGGTCAGATACGCAGTATTTT
CASSQDAGTRWSDTQYF
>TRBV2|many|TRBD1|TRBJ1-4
TGTGCCAGTACGGAAAACAGGGGGGGAGCGCGAAAACTGTTTTTT
CASTENRGGARKLFF
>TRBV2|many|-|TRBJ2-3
TGTGCCAGCAGTTCCGCGGACAGCACAGATACGCAGTATTTT
CASSSADSTDTQYF
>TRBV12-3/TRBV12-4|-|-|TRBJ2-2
TGTGCCGGGATTCTGGGGAGCGGGGAGCTGTTTTTT
CAGILGSGELFF
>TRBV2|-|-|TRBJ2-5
TGTGCCAGCAGTGAAGCGCTTAAGAGTGGGGCGTACTTC
CASSEALKSGAYF
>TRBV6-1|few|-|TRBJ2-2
TGTGCCAGCGGCCCCGGCGGGATAGGGACCGGGGAGCTGTTTTTT
CASGPGGIGTGELFF
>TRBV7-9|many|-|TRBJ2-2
TGTGCCAGCAGCTTATCTGTGGACGGGGAGCTGTTTTTT
CASSLSVDGELFF
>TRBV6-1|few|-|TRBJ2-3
TGTGCCAGCAGTTCCCCGGGAGACGGAGATACGCAGTATTTT
CASSSPGDGDTQYF
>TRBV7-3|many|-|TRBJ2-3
TGTGCCAGCAGCCAGACTGCGCTCCCAGATACGCAGTATTTT
CASSQTALPDTQYF
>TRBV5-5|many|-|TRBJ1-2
TGTGCCAGCAATGACAGCCCCGGGGGCTACACCTTC
CASNDSPGGYTF
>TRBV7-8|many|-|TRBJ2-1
TGTGCCAGCAGCTCCGGAGCCAGCAAACACAATGAGCAGTTCTTC
CASSSGASKHNEQFF
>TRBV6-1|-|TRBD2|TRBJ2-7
TGTGCCAGCAGGGCCGGGACTAGCGGGAGTCCCTACGAGCAGTACTTC
CASRAGTSGSPYEQYF
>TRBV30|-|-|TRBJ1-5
TGTGCCTGGAGTGGGAGGGATGAGCCCCAGCATTTT
CAWSGRDEPQHF
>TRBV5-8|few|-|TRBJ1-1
TGTGCCAGCAGATCGGCTGGTTACACTGAAGCTTTCTTT
CASRSAGYTEAFF
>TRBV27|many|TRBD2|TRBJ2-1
TGTGCCAGCAGTTTAACTAGCGGGAGGGCCCGGGTAGACAATGAGCAGTTCTTC
CASSLTSGRARVDNEQFF
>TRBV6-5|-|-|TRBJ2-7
TGTGCCAGCAGTTACTCGGGGGGATGGGGGGACCGGGACAGCGTTTACGAGCAGTACTTC
CASSYSGGWGDRDSVYEQYF
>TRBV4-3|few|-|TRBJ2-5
TGCGCCAGCAGCCAGGACTTTGGTCCGGACGCCCAAGAGACCCAGTACTTC
CASSQDFGPDAQETQYF
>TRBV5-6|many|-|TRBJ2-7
TGTGCCAGCAGCTTATGGGACAACCCCTACGAGCAGTACTTC
CASSLWDNPYEQYF
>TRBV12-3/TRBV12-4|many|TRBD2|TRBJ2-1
TGTGCCAGCAGTTTGAGGCGTGGAAAGGGCACCGGGACTAGCGGCGACAATGAGCAGTTCTTC
CASSLRRGKGTGTSGDNEQFF